Each of the 2 T cell receptor beta chains below was sequenced from the same sample in a study of cytomegalovirus exposure and HLA in healthy donors. Only in-frame clones appear in the TCRdb table, and some are missing; sequencing was by immunoSEQ multiplex PCR. Of 120,000 to 150,000 clones detected, roughly 90% appear once; the ten largest clones hold roughly 3%. The sample consisted of PBMCs. All receptors derive from a man aged 18 to 30 in good health and CMV-seronegative.

This rearrangement joins TRBV4-3 to TRBJ2-7, with TRBD2 matching 10 bases. The CDR3 sequence is 14 residues long. Germline loops: CDR1 LGHNA, CDR2 YSLEER. The trim removed 0 bases at V and 4 bases at J, leaving 0 bases unmatched. CDR3 in amino acids: CASSQDSGGYEQYF. In DNA form, the CDR3 reads TGCGCCAGCAGCCAAGATAGCGGGGGGTACGAGCAGTACTTC.

The chain links TRBV11-2 to TRBJ1-5; the match to TRBD1 covers 10 bases. This CDR3 is 18 amino acids long. The germline V gene encodes CDR1 SGHAT and CDR2 FQNNGV. The V and J ends lost 6 bases and 3 bases, in that order; junction bases with no gene match: 14. This CDR3 reads CASRPPGQGSPSNQPQHF. DNA for the CDR3: TGTGCCAGCAGACCTCCGGGACAGGGGTCACCTTCCAATCAGCCCCAGCATTTT.